A single sample is the source of the 2 T cell receptor beta chains below, sequenced in a study of CD8 T cells in ankylosing spondylitis. From the 5' RACE reads, TCRdb called clonotypes with MiXCR, one entry per CDR3 protein. The sample records 100,000 to 150,000 distinct CDR3 sequences, over 6.5% being singletons. The specimen sequenced was blood, either unsorted or a sorted T cell fraction (not recorded which). These receptors were obtained from a male donor with ankylosing spondylitis or in good health (not recorded which).

In its sample, this clonotype was seen many times. The chain links TRBV12-3 or TRBV12-4 to TRBJ1-1; the D is unclear. Trimming removed 5 bases from V and 5 bases from J, with 9 bases in between. This CDR3 contains 12 residues. CDR3 in DNA: TGTGCCAGCAGTCCCTTGTGGACTGAAGCTTTCTTT. It specifies CASSPLWTEAFF.

Ten or more counts support this clonotype. The V gene is TRBV29-1, the J gene TRBJ2-5; D is tentatively TRBD1 or TRBD2 (5 bases each). Trimming shortened V by 3 bases and J by 0 bases, and 29 bases separated the two germline ends. The germline V gene encodes CDR1 SQVTM and CDR2 ANQGSEA. The CDR3 is 20 amino acids. The CDR3 bases are TGCAGCGTTGAGTCCCTGATCCTGGGACCCCCGGGGTGGAACCAAGAGACCCAGTACTTC. This codes for CSVESLILGPPGWNQETQYF.